The clone carrying this T cell receptor beta chain was seen many times. The antigen is unknown. This sample was included in a study of T cells in Graves' hyperthyroidism and ophthalmopathy. Study observations and caveats: Most thyroid-expanded clonotypes above 0.001 were also found in blood.

The germline CDR1 and CDR2 sequences are DFQATT and SNEGSKA (reference sequence). This CDR3 is built from 16 residues. V gave up 5 bases and J gave up 3 bases, with 19 bases separating them. Amplification targeted TCR beta CDR3 regions from RNA transcripts. The HTBI set primed first-round TCR CDR3 RT-PCR. TCRdb reprocessed the multiplex PCR reads via MiXCR and lists one record per CDR3 protein. The repertoire holds a few hundred thousand distinct CDR3 sequences, with around a sixth as singletons. The rearrangement joins TRBV20-1 to TRBJ2-2, with D tentatively TRBD1 or TRBD2 (6 bases each). Sequencing used blood. This receptor was obtained from a woman in her 30s with Graves' hyperthyroidism. CDR3 nucleotide sequence: TGCAGTGCTCCTCGGTGGGGGGCGCGTTACACCGGGGAGCTGTTTTTT. Translated, it gives CSAPRWGARYTGELFF.